Listed here are 14 T cell receptor beta chains from one sample, sequenced in a study of T cells in Graves' hyperthyroidism and ophthalmopathy. Amplification of TCR beta CDR3 regions was performed using RNA transcripts as template. First-round RT-PCR with HTBI primers amplified the TCR CDR3 region. TCRdb used MiXCR to reprocess the multiplex PCR reads, holding one entry per CDR3 protein. The table has 530,000 or so distinct CDR3 sequences, approximately 25% seen once. Material for sequencing was blood. These receptors all come from a woman aged 25 to 39 with Graves' ophthalmopathy.

The genes are TRBV11-2 and TRBJ1-2, with D unresolved. The germline V and J ends were trimmed by 4 bases and 5 bases, with 20 bases remaining between them. CDR1 and CDR2 from the germline V gene are SGHAT and FQNNGV. The CDR3 is 16 residues long. CDR3 DNA: TGTGCCAGCAGCTCTACCCTAGAGAGTTCGCTTTATGGCTACACCTTC. Its translation is CASSSTLESSLYGYTF.

This clonotype was picked up many times. This chain connects TRBV12-3 or TRBV12-4 to TRBJ2-2, with 9 bases that match TRBD1. The J segment lost 3 bases and the V segment lost 3 bases, leaving 2 bases of the junction unmatched. The CDR3 has 15 amino acids. CDR3 in DNA: TGTGCCAGCAGTTTGGACAGGGGTCACACCGGGGAGCTGTTTTTT. Translating it yields CASSLDRGHTGELFF.

The sample holds many counts of this clonotype. The chain has TRBV20-1 and TRBJ2-7, with D unresolved. V was pared by 3 bases and J by 2 bases, with 20 bases between. The germline V gene encodes CDR1 DFQATT and CDR2 SNEGSKA (reference sequence). This CDR3 has 16 residues. The DNA for the CDR3 is TGCAGTGCTAGCGTTTTCTCGGCAGAGAGTGCCTACGAGCAGTACTTC. It translates to CSASVFSAESAYEQYF.

This clonotype was detected a few times. This chain links TRBV5-1 with TRBJ1-1; 10 bases line up with TRBD1. CDR3 length equals 15 residues. V shed 2 bases and J 2 bases; nucleotides not matched to a gene: 3. Germline values: CDR1 SGHRS, CDR2 YFSETQ. In DNA, the CDR3 is TGCGCCAGCAGCTTCGGACAGGGGGGAAACACTGAAGCTTTCTTT. Residues: CASSFGQGGNTEAFF.

Many counts were recorded for this clonotype. The chain recombines TRBV6-1 with TRBJ1-6; TRBD1 matches at 7 bases. Germline V gene sequence: CDR1 MNHNS, CDR2 SASEGT. The V and J ends lost 5 bases and 8 bases, in that order; junction bases with no gene match: 9. The CDR3 consists of 15 residues. The CDR3 coding sequence is TGTGCCAGCAGTCGAGGACAGGCTGTTTATTCACCCCTCCACTTT. It codes for CASSRGQAVYSPLHF.

The chain links TRBV6-2 or TRBV6-3 to TRBJ2-7; D gene uncertain. CDR1 and CDR2 from the germline V gene are MNHEY and SVGEGT. With 10 bases removed from V and 0 bases from J, the gap between germline ends came to 16 bases. This CDR3 spans 14 amino acids. CDR3 coding DNA: TGTGCCACCTTAACGGATCCAAGCTCCTACGAGCAGTACTTC. Protein: CATLTDPSSYEQYF.

This clonotype was counted ten times or more. This chain joins TRBV19 and TRBJ2-1, with 13 bases identical to TRBD2. Germline V CDR1 and CDR2: LNHDA, SQIVND (reference sequence). V lost 10 bases to trimming and J lost 5 bases; unmatched junction nucleotides: 11. The length of the CDR3 is 16 residues. In DNA form, the CDR3 reads TGTGCCACCCAAGACCGGACTAGCGGGGGCCACAATGAGCAGTTCTTC. It is translated as CATQDRTSGGHNEQFF.

Many counts were recorded for this clonotype. The chain has TRBV5-1 and TRBJ2-7; a weak D match, TRBD1 (5 bases). V shed 5 bases and J shed 0 bases, with 9 bases lying between them. The CDR3 length is 13 residues. Looked up from germline, CDR1 is SGHRS and CDR2 is YFSETQ. CDR3 loop: CASRLDSSYEQYF. The CDR3 DNA follows: TGCGCCAGCAGGCTCGACAGCTCCTACGAGCAGTACTTC.

In its sample, this clonotype was seen many times. V gene TRBV19 combines with J gene TRBJ1-1; D uncertain. The CDR3 contains 13 residues. Per germline, CDR1 LNHDA and CDR2 SQIVND (reference sequence). The V gene lost 7 bases and the J gene lost 1 base, with 10 bases spanning the gap. CDR3 amino acids: CASKRASNTEAFF. The CDR3 DNA is TGTGCCAGTAAACGGGCCTCGAACACTGAAGCTTTCTTT.

This clonotype was observed at least ten times. The V gene is TRBV2, the J gene TRBJ2-6; 7 bases map to TRBD1. Germline-derived CDR1 and CDR2 are SNHLY and FYNNEI. Unmatched junction bases numbered 3, after V lost 8 bases and J lost 2 bases. This CDR3 is 14 amino acids long. CDR3 in DNA: TGTGCCAGCTCCGGGACAGCTGGGGCCAACGTCCTGACTTTC. It yields the protein CASSGTAGANVLTF. Complete variable domain (other parts from reference TRBV2 and TRBJ2-6): EPEVTQTPSHQVTQMGQEVILRCVPISNHLYFYWYRQILGQKVEFLVSFYNNEISEKSEIFDDQFSVERPDGSNFTLKIRSTKLEDSAMYFCASSGTAGANVLTFGAGSRLTVL.

This clonotype appeared many times. The rearrangement joins TRBV7-3 to TRBJ1-2, with 7 positions matching TRBD1. The germline V gene encodes CDR1 SGHTA and CDR2 FQGTGA. This CDR3 is built from 12 residues. V lost 5 bases, J lost 7 bases, and 4 bases stayed unmatched. Here the CDR3 reads CASSASGGGYTF. The CDR3 bases are TGTGCCAGCAGCGCTTCAGGGGGTGGCTACACCTTC.

This clonotype was recorded at least ten times. The rearrangement uses TRBV7-9 and TRBJ2-7; no reliable D call. The V and J ends lost 2 bases and 3 bases respectively, with 5 bases between them. The CDR3 runs to 12 residues. The germline V gene has CDR1 SEHNR and CDR2 FQNEAQ (reference sequence). CDR3 nucleotide sequence: TGTGCCAGCAGCTTAAGCGTCTACGAGCAGTACTTC. Protein product: CASSLSVYEQYF.

This clonotype was picked up many times. CDR3: CASSLHRQVRGTEAFF. DNA for the CDR3: TGTGCCAGCAGCCTCCATCGACAGGTTCGCGGCACTGAAGCTTTCTTT. The chain carries TRBV11-1 and TRBJ1-1; weak D call: TRBD1 (6 bases). Trimming stripped 5 bases from V and 4 bases from J, with 20 bases between. Germline V gene lookup returns CDR1 SGHAT and CDR2 FQDESV (reference sequence). The CDR3 sequence is 16 residues long.

This clonotype was seen ten or more times. This chain links TRBV2 with TRBJ1-6; D is possibly TRBD1 (5 bases). The ends were cut back, 2 bases at V and 7 bases at J, with 15 bases in the middle. The CDR3 extends over 16 amino acids. Germline assignment: CDR1 SNHLY and CDR2 FYNNEI. The chain's CDR3 is CASSEPNGQPNSPLHF. In nucleotides, the CDR3 is TGTGCCAGCAGTGAACCTAACGGACAACCGAATTCACCCCTCCACTTT.